The present TCR beta chain was sequenced within a study of Tregs in tolerant kidney transplant recipients. Across the whole study: An approximately three-day belatacept mixed lymphocyte reaction, sometimes plus 5-day graft donor restimulation, preceded CD4+CD25+CD127- sorting. Study results and limitations: Findings come from small patient numbers and require larger validation. Biological reproducibility was not directly addressed in this study. Expanding Tregs on activated donor B cells appeared to best identify donor-specific TCRbeta clones.

Repertoires were generated with immunoSEQ multiplex PCR, while TCRdb's copy carries only in-frame clones and drops some. Of about 44,000 clones detected, nearly 97% appear once; the ten largest clones hold 0.3% to 0.4%. Trimming cost V 5 bases and J 4 bases; bases outside gene matches: 8. This CDR3 is 14 amino acids long. Germline CDR1 SGHKS, CDR2 YYEKEE (reference sequence). As for this clone: The antigen is unknown.

The origin of this receptor is a human donor in good health. The sample taken for sequencing was Tregs from blood cultured with allogeneic cells. The V and J genes are TRBV5-5 and TRBJ1-2; TRBD1 matches 7 bases. CDR3 loop: CASRHDRDGYGYTF. DNA of the CDR3: TGTGCCAGCAGACACGACAGGGACGGCTATGGCTACACCTTC. The complete variable domain, with remaining parts taken from reference TRBV5-5 and TRBJ1-2, reads DAGVTQSPTHLIKTRGQQVTLRCSPISGHKSVSWYQQVLGQGPQFIFQYYEKEERGRGNFPDRFSARQFPNYSSELNVNALLLGDSALYLCASRHDRDGYGYTFGSGTRLTVV.